This T cell receptor beta chain was identified during a study of blood T cell repertoires in COVID-19. In the study overall: T cells, B-cell-depleted T cells, or PBMCs supplied cDNA or gDNA.

J was trimmed by 8 bases and V by 1 base; bases with no gene match: 1. Germline V gene data show CDR1 as MDHEN and CDR2 as SYDVKM. CDR3 length equals 12 residues. Authors' analysis steps: Counts of nucleated cells, estimated from reference gene primer amplification, were obtained. Libraries were prepared by immunoSEQ multiplex PCR; TCRdb keeps only in-frame clonotypes and omits some of them. The D gene and trimming were derived from the DNA, and the V and J assignments and clone size from that table. Here the sample spans more than 70,000 clones, roughly nine tenths being singletons. The chain couples TRBV28 to TRBJ1-1; 7 bases map to TRBD1. Sequenced: peripheral blood. This clonotype originated in a man aged 50-60 years with active or convalescent COVID-19. CDR3 loop: CASSLSDREAFF. In nucleotides, the CDR3 is TGTGCCAGCAGTTTATCGGACAGGGAAGCTTTCTTT.